A selection of T cell receptor beta chains follows, all from one sample in a study of T cell changes during pregnancy in multiple sclerosis. Profiling relied on immunoSEQ multiplex PCR, and the TCRdb table lists in-frame clones only, not all of them. The sample holds tens of thousands of clones; roughly nine tenths are singletons and the top ten take about 0.7%. The sequenced sample was peripheral blood, obtained in the third trimester of pregnancy. The receptors stem from a female donor in good health, enrolled as a control in a pregnancy study. The CDR3 runs from the conserved cysteine through the conserved F or W. A D gene is named only where the DNA matches it firmly.

TRBV14	TRBD1	TRBJ1-3	CASSLRTGEAGNTIYF
TRBV28	TRBD2	TRBJ2-4	CASSTRLAGGLNIQYF
TRBV4-3	TRBD2	TRBJ2-2	CASSLGTSGIYTGELFF
TRBV30	.	TRBJ1-5	CAWSGWNSNQPQHF
TRBV7-9	.	TRBJ2-7	CASSSSPGTQTPYEQYF
TRBV11-2	.	TRBJ1-2	CASSLLGQGLVGYTF
TRBV7-2	TRBD2	TRBJ2-7	CASSTGLAGRSPYEQYF
TRBV27	.	TRBJ2-7	CASSLKGDRTYEQYF
TRBV27	.	TRBJ1-4	CASSAGTVVVEKLFF
TRBV14	TRBD1	TRBJ2-5	CASSQANRGETQYF
TRBV9	.	TRBJ2-7	CASSVGRDYEQYF
TRBV6-1	TRBD1	TRBJ1-6	CASSGRDRSLNSPLHF
TRBV18	.	TRBJ2-3	CASSPNGLGTDTQYF
TRBV7-8	TRBD2	TRBJ2-5	CASSLKRLGGGKETQYF
TRBV19	.	TRBJ1-1	CASTPAPMNTEAFF
TRBV14	TRBD1	TRBJ2-2	CASSDTTGDTGELFF
TRBV7-9	.	TRBJ1-1	CASSLALGPEAFF
TRBV9	TRBD2	TRBJ2-1	CASSRKRDIDNEQFF
TRBV7-2	.	TRBJ1-6	CASSTYRDRSYNSPLHF
TRBV6-1	.	TRBJ2-7	CASTFHIEQYF
TRBV19	.	TRBJ2-5	CASSIGGETQYF
TRBV11-3	.	TRBJ2-3	CASSLNNRADTQYF
TRBV30	.	TRBJ1-2	CAWSRGGAYGYTF
TRBV28	.	TRBJ2-5	CASSFGDNGDQETQYF
TRBV27	.	TRBJ2-1	CASCAGGNNEQFF
TRBV11-2	.	TRBJ1-1	CASSATSVNTEAFF
TRBV11-2	TRBD1	TRBJ2-3	CASSPSTGGDTQYF
TRBV4-1	.	TRBJ1-2	CASSQDRGAGGGYTF
TRBV18	TRBD1	TRBJ2-7	CASSPRTGSYEQYF
TRBV19	TRBD1	TRBJ1-6	CASSRKGQGNSPLHF
TRBV11-2	.	TRBJ1-3	CASSLEAGAWDTIYF
TRBV6-1	.	TRBJ2-7	CASIAGLASYEQYF
TRBV13	.	TRBJ1-1	CASRGRGPATEAFF
TRBV4-1	.	TRBJ2-7	CASSQNRGGGYEQYF
TRBV4-3	TRBD1	TRBJ2-3	CASSQEDGSLGDRESGDTQYF
TRBV2	TRBD1	TRBJ2-7	CASSVWQGAGEQYF
TRBV15	TRBD1	TRBJ1-1	CATSTGTGGRRTEAFF
TRBV19	TRBD2	TRBJ2-7	CASSMGGSSYEQYF
TRBV6-5	TRBD1	TRBJ1-2	CASSYDRGGYTF
TRBV9	.	TRBJ1-1	CASKTEGVSDHTEAFF
TRBV7-2	.	TRBJ2-5	CASRGQNQETQYF
TRBV5-1	TRBD1	TRBJ1-1	CASRFTTGANTEAFF